One T cell receptor (beta chain) is described in this entry. The target of this receptor is not known. No clone much larger than this one lies a single base away; base qualities are absent. These data originate in a study of PD-L1 blockade in urothelial cancer (dated by TCRdb to 2016 to 2017). Regarding the research as a whole: All patients started therapy in the mid-2010s and received atezolizumab 1,200 mg intravenously every 3 weeks. About 85% of the roughly 29 patients were identified as males with urothelial cancer of bladder origin, and a prior smoking history was reported by 18 of 29 patients. Patients had an ECOG performance status of 0 or 1 and had received between 0 and 3 prior chemotherapy regimens. Blood samples were analyzed 3 weeks after the start of treatment (second dose) and 6 weeks after the start of treatment. Blood samples yielded a median of roughly 140,000 T cells and more than 80,000 unique TCRs, with median clonality roughly 0.085. An exploratory multi-omic analysis was conducted of the somatic, immune and clinical correlates of response to PD-L1 blockade with atezolizumab in urothelial cancer. TCR sequencing covered pretreatment tumor samples and matched, serially collected peripheral blood taken before and after atezolizumab treatment. Durable clinical benefit meant progression-free survival longer than 6 months, and TCR features were also tested against progression-free and overall survival. Whole exome sequencing and RNA sequencing of pretreatment tumors were performed alongside TCR sequencing in the same patients. Durable clinical benefit was achieved by nine patients but not by the remaining 20. Pretreatment blood TCR-seq was available for twenty-nine patients, at least one posttreatment blood collection was obtained for 25 or so patients, and tumor TCR-seq was available for 25 or so patients.

Synthetic TCR analog templates were spiked into each PCR to estimate absolute template abundance from read counts. The immunoSEQ assay used bias-controlled V and J gene primers to amplify TCRbeta CDR3 regions from genomic DNA. Sequencing of rearranged TCRbeta segments was done at approximately 20X coverage. The study's own analysis went as follows. Sequencing errors were corrected by clustering and CDR3s were annotated against IMGT to assign V, D and J genes. Only productive TCRbeta rearrangements were used in downstream analyses, excluding out-of-frame or stop-codon sequences. To compute clonality, Shannon entropy was normalized by the log of the number of unique productive sequences and then subtracted from one. Clones differing between time points or between blood and tumor were identified by Fisher's exact test with Benjamini-Hochberg correction at adjusted p below 0.01. Drawn from immuneACCESS, this table holds only the in-frame rearrangements with V and J called that TCRdb kept. Clones are partly lost; checked studies trace under half to an unresolved V gene and leave the rest unexplained. V and J calls and clone size are as listed in that table; D and trimming were resolved from the DNA. Here the sample has about 79,000 clones; more than 75% occur a single time. Clones ranked in the top ten supply about 15% of the sample.

The germline V gene (reference sequence) provides CDR1 LNHDA and CDR2 SQIVND. Trimming at the junction amounts to 0 bases on V and 4 bases on J, and the germline ends lie 21 bases apart. The CDR3 goes from the cysteine to the phenylalanine over 18 residues. Only the CDR3 DNA stays, 54 bases, in frame from base 1. The sample's time point label is to be understood as: pretreatment peripheral blood. A total of 25 to 30 patients with locally advanced or metastatic urothelial carcinoma, treated at Memorial Sloan Kettering on a trial protocol, made up the cohort. Peripheral blood mononuclear cells were collected from each patient pretreatment and during treatment, giving between 1 and 8 total time points per patient. The Qiagen DNeasy Blood extraction kit was used to purify genomic DNA from total PBMCs and tumor samples. Collected pretreatment and during treatment, PBMCs were isolated and stored as previously described.

Overall study outcomes, separate from this receptor: Because the sample size was small (n of about 30) and many exploratory analyses were performed, the results are intended to be hypothesis-generating. Improved progression-free and overall survival was associated with having pretreatment peripheral blood TCR clonality below the median. Greater expansion of tumor-associated TCR clones in peripheral blood 3 weeks after the start of treatment was observed in patients with durable benefit (n of about 20, p = 0.022).

The receptor was derived from a man in his sixties with urothelial cancer. The source material was PBMCs, sampled around atezolizumab (anti-PD-L1) treatment. The chain links TRBV19 with TRBJ1-1; confidence is insufficient to name the D gene. The CDR3 reads as follows: CASSIDLSKVPRGTEAFF. The DNA reads as follows: TGTGCCAGTAGTATAGATCTATCCAAGGTGCCCCGAGGCACTGAAGCTTTCTTT.